This T cell receptor beta chain was observed in a study of blood T cell repertoires in COVID-19. About the research overall: From T cells, B-cell-depleted T cells, or PBMCs came the material, which was cDNA or gDNA.

Participants were aged 18 to 89 years from approximately 23 US areas. Per the original methods: Amplifying reference gene primers gave estimates of nucleated cell counts. Using immunoSEQ multiplex PCR, the repertoire was profiled, and TCRdb retains in-frame clones only, with some absent. V, J and clone size reflect that table, while D and trimming were determined from the DNA. The table records 130,000 or so clones, around four fifths of them present only once. The V gene end was trimmed by 5 bases and the J gene end by 5 bases; junction bases not matched to a gene: 9. CDR1 and CDR2 (germline): SGHVS, FQNEAQ. The CDR3 sequence is 14 residues long.

The origin of this receptor is a woman aged 45-65 years with acute COVID-19. V gene TRBV7-8 combines with J gene TRBJ2-7; 7 positions match TRBD1. The sequenced sample was PBMCs or T cells enriched from blood (not recorded which). Here the CDR3 DNA reads TGTGCCAGCAGCCCTGGACAGGTTGACAACGAGCAGTACTTC. Its translation: CASSPGQVDNEQYF.